This TCR beta chain comes out of a study of CD8 T cells in ankylosing spondylitis (dated by TCRdb to between 2016 and 2019). For the study in its entirety: To find TCR variants linked to disease, the study profiled T cell receptor beta repertoires in ankylosing spondylitis patients and healthy donors. The full study cohort comprised about 24 ankylosing spondylitis patients and 110 or so healthy donors. Samples of peripheral blood were taken, and for ankylosing spondylitis patients, synovial fluid was collected as well.

V and J lose 2 bases and 7 bases, and a span of 14 bases separates them. Taken from the germline V gene (reference sequence), the CDR1 and CDR2 loops are GTSNPN and SVGIG. Reading from cysteine to phenylalanine, the CDR3 counts 14 amino acids. Only CDR3 DNA is held: 42 bases, read in frame from base 1. Of note for this clonotype: Its antigen is not yet known. No much larger clone exists at a distance of one base, and base qualities are not known.

Synovial fluid samples were matched to blood samples from the same ankylosing spondylitis patients. General study outcomes and caveats: A TCR beta motif made up of several highly homologous amino acid variants appeared to be characteristic of blood from ankylosing spondylitis patients. Some TCR beta motif variants had previously been reported in synovial fluid and blood of reactive arthritis patients, which suggested common disease-initiation mechanisms. In peripheral blood, the disease-linked clones were found at relatively low frequencies and had a CD8+ phenotype. According to the report, matched synovial fluid samples from ankylosing spondylitis patients were significantly enriched for the disease-linked clones.

Sequencing took place on an Illumina HiSeq 2500. Quantitative 5'-RACE with molecular barcodes was the method used to prepare the TCR beta libraries. Processing in the source paper ran as follows. A new computational method based on a probabilistic model of VDJ rearrangement was used to identify disease-linked TCR variants. The raw public data were reprocessed by TCRdb itself: fastp quality trimming at Q25, MiXCR clonotype calling, in-frame beta chains only. Each CDR3 protein appears once, grouped with its most common genes and DNA. The V and J calls, along with clone size, are taken from TCRdb and not from the paper's own processing. The sample table shows 150,000 or so distinct CDR3 sequences, and under 35% are seen once. The biggest ten clones account for around 6% of the sample.

The chain joins TRBV30 to TRBJ2-2, with the D assignment possibly TRBD1 or TRBD2, given 5 matching bases for each. The source is a male donor with ankylosing spondylitis. The sequenced material came from synovial fluid, either unsorted or a sorted T cell fraction (not recorded which). At the DNA level, the sequence is TGTGCCTGGAGTTGGGGGAAATCTAGCGGGGAGCTGTTTTTT. The encoded protein is CAWSWGKSSGELFF.